This TCR beta chain was observed in a study of blood T cell repertoires in COVID-19 (dated by TCRdb to the early 2020s). In terms of the full investigation: Collaborator samples came from the United States, Italy and Spain and covered acute and convalescent phases of COVID-19. The material from the prospective study consisted of cDNA or gDNA derived from T cells, B-cell-depleted T cells, or PBMCs. Deeply sampled blood TCRbeta repertoires from subjects exposed to, actively infected with, or recovered from COVID-19 were included in the dataset. A freely available public database, intended as a resource for researchers studying the immune response to SARS-CoV-2, is where the repertoires were released. The samples were drawn from two sources: the first 160 participants of the ongoing ImmuneRACE study, and 950 to 1,500 subjects contributed by 6 global collaborators. A de-identified subject ID, COVID-19 status, age in years and sex were almost always included in the sample metadata. Where HLA class I and class II types were available, the types were taken from metadata supplied by the sample provider, not from assay-based typing. The investigation overall reported the following: The quantity of clinical and demographic metadata differed by source and by participant and was supplied without curation.

Unmatched junction bases come to 5, with V trimmed by 0 bases and J by 7 bases. For CDR1 and CDR2, the germline V gene lists SGHRS and YFSETQ. Spanning cysteine to phenylalanine, the CDR3 consists of 15 amino acids. This entry keeps only the CDR3 DNA: 45 bases, framed from base 1. Participants in the prospective study were enrolled through a virtual design, were aged about 18 to 100 years, and lived in under 25 United States geographic areas. To assign participants to cohorts, the prospective study relied on clinical history that participants themselves reported in a screening survey and a study questionnaire. Mobile phlebotomists in the prospective study collected whole blood, serum and a nasopharyngeal or oropharyngeal swab from every participant. Prospective study participants could optionally give additional blood draws and questionnaires over an approximately 2-month period. Prospective study blood samples were shipped either frozen or at room temperature before DNA extraction.

Regarding this clone: The target of this receptor is not known. No clone much larger than this one lies a single base away; base qualities are absent.

TCRbeta CDR3 regions were amplified from genomic DNA by means of the immunoSEQ Assay, a bias-controlled multiplex PCR. Turning to the authors' computational methods: Within the assay, amplification of reference gene primers was used to estimate how many nucleated cells each sample contained. Sequence reads were collapsed and filtered to measure the absolute abundance of every unique TCRbeta CDR3 rearrangement. Productive Simpson clonality was computed per sample as the square root of Simpson's diversity index over productive rearrangements. TCRdb mirrors the immuneACCESS table, restricted to in-frame sequences. Some clones are absent from its copies; in checked studies, under half trace to an unresolved V gene, and the reason for the others is unknown. The V and J calls and the clone size are those of that table, but D and trimming were determined from the DNA. The sample contains roughly 250,000 clones, approximately 91% of them found a single time. The ten largest clones add up to under 3% of the sample.

This TCR derives from a woman aged 40 to 49 with acute COVID-19. Sequenced: PBMCs or T cells enriched from blood (not recorded which). The chain is encoded by TRBV5-1 joined to TRBJ1-5; TRBD1 matches 9 bases in the middle. The CDR3 loop reads CASSLEGQGSQPQHF. The nucleotides are TGCGCCAGCAGCTTGGAGGGACAGGGAAGCCAGCCCCAGCATTTT. The CDR3, completed at both ends by the reference TRBV5-1 and TRBJ1-5 genes, gives the full variable domain KAGVTQTPRYLIKTRGQQVTLSCSPISGHRSVSWYQQTPGQGLQFLFEYFSETQRNKGNFPGRFSGRQFSNSRSEMNVSTLELGDSALYLCASSLEGQGSQPQHFGDGTRLSIL.